This entry lists 2 T cell receptor beta chains sequenced from one sample in a study of cytomegalovirus exposure and HLA in healthy donors. PCR was performed using 60 Vbeta and 13 Jbeta primers. Some clones are missing from TCRdb's copy, which holds only in-frame ones; the method was immunoSEQ multiplex PCR. The sample has 120,000 to 150,000 clones; roughly 76% are singletons. The sequencing sample was made of PBMCs. The origin of the receptors is a female donor in good health and CMV-seronegative.

The chain is built from TRBV27 and TRBJ2-2, with no clear D. This CDR3 has 12 residues. CDR1 MNHEY and CDR2 SMNVEV come from the germline V gene (reference sequence). Trimming left V 5 bases short and J 2 bases short, with 3 bases between. The CDR3 region is CASSTNTGELFF. For the CDR3, the DNA is TGTGCCAGCAGTACTAACACCGGGGAGCTGTTTTTT.

This clone was observed a handful of times. The chain links TRBV2 to TRBJ1-5; weak D call: TRBD1 (6 bases). The V gene's germline CDR1 is SNHLY and CDR2 FYNNEI. CDR3 length: 14 residues. Trimming took 6 bases from V and 5 from J, leaving 14 bases between them. The DNA for the CDR3 is TGTGCCAGCAGACGGGACACGGCGGATCAGCCCCAGCATTTT. Protein sequence: CASRRDTADQPQHF.